Here is one TCR beta chain with its context. Assay used: immunoSEQ multiplex PCR; TCRdb lists only in-frame clones, some missing. In the table there are over 100,000 clones, around nine tenths of which are singletons. This record comes from a study of control samples from healthy donors and cancer patients. The CDR3 is made up of 15 amino acids. Trimming pared 1 base from V and 2 bases from J, leaving 9 bases between. CDR1 is LGHNA and CDR2 is YSLEER in the germline V gene. The source of this sequence is a human donor in good health. The donor label of this sample is uncertain. The chain links TRBV4-3 to TRBJ1-5; the D gene is possibly TRBD1 (6 bases). The sequencing sample was made of blood. This chain's CDR3 is CASSQGGGGNQPQHF. The DNA of the CDR3 is TGCGCCAGCAGCCAAGGAGGGGGGGGCAATCAGCCCCAGCATTTT.